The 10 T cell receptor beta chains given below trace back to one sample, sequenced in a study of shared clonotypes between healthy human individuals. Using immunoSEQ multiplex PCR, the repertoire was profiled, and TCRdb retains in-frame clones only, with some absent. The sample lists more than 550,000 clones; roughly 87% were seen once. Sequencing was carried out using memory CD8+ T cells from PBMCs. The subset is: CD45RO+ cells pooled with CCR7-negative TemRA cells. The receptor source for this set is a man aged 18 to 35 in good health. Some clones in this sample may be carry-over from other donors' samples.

CDR3 residues: CASSFPKAEGGIFYGYTF. The CDR3 DNA follows: TGTGCCAGCAGCTTTCCCAAGGCAGAAGGAGGAATCTTCTATGGCTACACCTTC. The J gene is TRBJ1-2, the V gene TRBV7-3; D gene ambiguous. The CDR3 consists of 18 residues. The germline V gene has CDR1 SGHTA and CDR2 FQGTGA. V was cut by 3 bases and J by 4 bases, with 24 bases left in between.

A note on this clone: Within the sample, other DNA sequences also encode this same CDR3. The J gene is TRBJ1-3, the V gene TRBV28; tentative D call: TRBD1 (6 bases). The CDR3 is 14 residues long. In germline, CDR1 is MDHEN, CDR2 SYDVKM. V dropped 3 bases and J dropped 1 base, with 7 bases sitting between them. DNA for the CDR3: TGTGCCAGCAGTTTCACAGGGTCTGGAAACACCATATATTTT. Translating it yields CASSFTGSGNTIYF.

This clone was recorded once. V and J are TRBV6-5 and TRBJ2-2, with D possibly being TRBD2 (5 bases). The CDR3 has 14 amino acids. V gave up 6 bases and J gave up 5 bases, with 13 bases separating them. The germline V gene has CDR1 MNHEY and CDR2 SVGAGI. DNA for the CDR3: TGTGCCAGCAGGGAGAGCGGTTTAACCGGGGAGCTGTTTTTT. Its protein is CASRESGLTGELFF.

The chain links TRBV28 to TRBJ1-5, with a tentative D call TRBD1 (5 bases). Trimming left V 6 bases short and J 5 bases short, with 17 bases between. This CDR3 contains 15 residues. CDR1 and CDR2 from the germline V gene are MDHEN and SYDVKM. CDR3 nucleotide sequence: TGTGCCAGCAGCGGGGATGGGGGAGATTATCAGCCCCAGCATTTT. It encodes CASSGDGGDYQPQHF. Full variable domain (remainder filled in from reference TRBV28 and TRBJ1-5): DVKVTQSSRYLVKRTGEKVFLECVQDMDHENMFWYRQDPGLGLRLIYFSYDVKMKEKGDIPEGYSVSREKKERFSLILESASTNQTSMYLCASSGDGGDYQPQHFGDGTRLSIL.

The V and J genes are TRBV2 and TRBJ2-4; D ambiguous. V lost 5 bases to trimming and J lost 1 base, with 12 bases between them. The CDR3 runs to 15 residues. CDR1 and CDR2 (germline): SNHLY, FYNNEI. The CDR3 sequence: CASSPRLEAKNIQYF. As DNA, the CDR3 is TGTGCCAGCAGTCCCAGGCTGGAGGCCAAAAACATTCAGTACTTC.

The CDR3 DNA reads as TGCGCCAGCAGCCCCCTTCCGGGACAGGTCTACGAGCAGTACTTC. This codes for CASSPLPGQVYEQYF. The V call is TRBV4-1, the J call TRBJ2-7; 8 nucleotides agree with TRBD1. There are 15 residues in the CDR3. Trimming took 4 bases from V and 3 from J; bases not matched to a gene: 8. Germline assignment: CDR1 MGHRA and CDR2 YSYEKL.

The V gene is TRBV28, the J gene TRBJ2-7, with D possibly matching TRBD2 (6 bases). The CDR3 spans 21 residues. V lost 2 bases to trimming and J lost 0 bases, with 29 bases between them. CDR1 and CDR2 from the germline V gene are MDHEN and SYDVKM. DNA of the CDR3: TGTGCCAGCAGTTTACCGAAGGTAGACCCTCTCTCGCGGGGATTCTCCTACGAGCAGTACTTC. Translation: CASSLPKVDPLSRGFSYEQYF.

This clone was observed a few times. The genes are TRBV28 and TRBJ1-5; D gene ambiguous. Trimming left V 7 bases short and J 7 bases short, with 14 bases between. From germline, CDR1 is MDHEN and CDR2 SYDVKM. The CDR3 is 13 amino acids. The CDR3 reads CASTPAGLQPQHF. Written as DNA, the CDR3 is TGTGCCAGCACCCCGGCGGGGTTGCAGCCCCAGCATTTT.

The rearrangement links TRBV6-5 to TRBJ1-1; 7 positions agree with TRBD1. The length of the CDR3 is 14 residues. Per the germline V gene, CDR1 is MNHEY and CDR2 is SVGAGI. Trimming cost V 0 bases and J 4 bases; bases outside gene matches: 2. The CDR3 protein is CASSYSDRATEAFF. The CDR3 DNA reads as TGTGCCAGCAGTTACTCTGACAGGGCCACTGAAGCTTTCTTT.

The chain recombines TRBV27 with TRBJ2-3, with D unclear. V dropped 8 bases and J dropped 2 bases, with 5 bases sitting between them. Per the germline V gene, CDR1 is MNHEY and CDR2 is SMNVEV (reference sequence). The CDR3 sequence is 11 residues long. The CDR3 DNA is TGTGCCAGCCGAGACACAGATACGCAGTATTTT. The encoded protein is CASRDTDTQYF.